This TCR beta chain is drawn from a study of blood T cells in healthy people across ages. Study-wide results and limits: Diversity of TCR beta per million T cells declined in a roughly linear way with age.

This clonotype was recorded once. The antigen is undetermined. It was with a sample-barcoded 5' primer and a J-beta primer mix that a second PCR of about 6 to 12 cycles was run. A 12-random-nucleotide template-switch adaptor tagged each cDNA molecule. TCRdb processed the 5' RACE reads anew with MiXCR; each CDR3 protein has one entry. The sample lists approximately 1,000,000 distinct CDR3 sequences; more than 40% were seen once. This CDR3 has 15 residues. The V segment lost 5 bases and the J segment 3 bases; nucleotides outside the gene matches: 7. Germline assignment: CDR1 SGHNT and CDR2 YYREEE (reference sequence).

This chain links TRBV5-4 with TRBJ2-1; 8 bases are a match to TRBD2. Sequences were obtained from blood. The origin of this receptor is a woman aged 55 to 70 in good health. The CDR3 region has the DNA TGTGCCAGCAGTCCGGTAGCGGGAAACTACAATGAGCAGTTCTTC. This sequence encodes CASSPVAGNYNEQFF.